What follows are 18 T cell receptor beta chains derived from one specimen sequenced in a study of cytomegalovirus exposure and HLA in healthy donors. The PCR employed 60 Vbeta primers together with 13 Jbeta primers. Measured with immunoSEQ multiplex PCR; TCRdb has only the in-frame clones, and not every one. Of 180,000 or so clones detected, about four fifths appear once; the ten largest clones hold approximately 2.9%. What was sequenced was PBMCs. The origin of the receptors is a female donor in good health and CMV-seronegative.

The chain has TRBV5-1 and TRBJ2-7; D is perhaps TRBD1 (5 bases). The CDR3 has 13 residues. Between the trimmed V and J ends, which lost 4 bases and 2 bases, there was a span of 10 bases. Germline values: CDR1 SGHRS, CDR2 YFSETQ. CDR3 coding DNA: TGCGCCAGCAGCCCCCAGACAGCCTACGAGCAGTACTTC. Translation gives CASSPQTAYEQYF.

The chain is built from TRBV18 and TRBJ1-2; 9 nucleotides line up with TRBD1. Germline V CDR1 and CDR2: KGHSH, LQKENI. The CDR3 consists of 17 residues. V lost 4 bases to trimming and J lost 5 bases; unmatched junction nucleotides: 14. The CDR3 sequence is CASSLSGQGIGDYGYTF. Here the CDR3 DNA reads TGTGCCAGCTCACTTTCGGGACAGGGTATTGGTGATTATGGCTACACCTTC.

This clone came up once. The chain carries TRBV6-5 and TRBJ2-7; 8 bases agree with TRBD2. The length of the CDR3 is 14 residues. Per the germline V gene, CDR1 is MNHEY and CDR2 is SVGAGI. V shed 6 bases, J shed 3 bases, and the junction held 7 bases outside the gene matches. CDR3 residues: CASSPTSGHYEQYF. The CDR3 DNA follows: TGTGCCAGCAGCCCTACTAGCGGCCACTACGAGCAGTACTTC.

The chain links TRBV6-5 to TRBJ2-7, with 14 bases aligning to TRBD2. Germline lookup yields CDR1 MNHEY and CDR2 SVGAGI. This CDR3 spans 15 amino acids. Trimming took 6 bases from V and 4 from J; bases not matched to a gene: 5. CDR3 loop: CASSPGLAGAYEQYF. For the CDR3, the DNA is TGTGCCAGCAGCCCGGGACTAGCGGGAGCTTACGAGCAGTACTTC.

This clone was detected only a few times. The chain couples TRBV7-8 to TRBJ2-2; TRBD1 matches 9 bases. The CDR3 is made up of 14 amino acids. V lost 4 bases and J lost 5; bases outside the gene matches: 2. Germline loops: CDR1 SGHVS, CDR2 FQNEAQ. The CDR3 loop is CASSSGTGTGELFF. CDR3 DNA sequence: TGTGCCAGCAGCTCCGGGACAGGGACCGGGGAGCTGTTTTTT.

The genes are TRBV7-2 and TRBJ2-5; the match to TRBD2 covers 13 bases. In germline, CDR1 is SGHTA, CDR2 FQGNSA. This CDR3 comprises 17 residues. After removal of 4 bases from V and 5 bases from J, the junction contained 10 bases not matched to a gene. The CDR3 here is CASSSPDTSGRGETQYF. The CDR3 bases are TGTGCCAGCAGCTCGCCCGATACTAGCGGGAGGGGGGAGACCCAGTACTTC.

The rearrangement links TRBV11-3 to TRBJ2-7, with 7 positions matching TRBD2. The ends lost 5 bases at V and 4 bases at J; junction bases unmatched: 8. This CDR3 region has 14 residues. The germline V gene has CDR1 SGHNT and CDR2 YENEEA. The CDR3 nucleotides are TGTGCCAGCAGCCTTAGCGGGTCCGCTTACGAGCAGTACTTC. It codes for CASSLSGSAYEQYF.

The chain has TRBV5-4 and TRBJ1-2; D ambiguous. The CDR3 covers 12 residues. Germline CDR1 is SGHNT and CDR2 is YYREEE (reference sequence). V lost 0 bases to trimming and J lost 4 bases, with 4 bases between them. The CDR3 DNA sequence: TGTGCCAGCAGCTTGGACGGCTATGGCTACACCTTC. Translating gives CASSLDGYGYTF.

This clone appeared a single time. The rearrangement uses TRBV5-1 and TRBJ2-1; TRBD2 matches at 9 bases. This CDR3 has 15 amino acids. Germline assignment: CDR1 SGHRS and CDR2 YFSETQ. The trim removed 0 bases at V and 4 bases at J, leaving 2 bases unmatched. This CDR3 is CASSLASGTYNEQFF. The CDR3 DNA reads TGCGCCAGCAGCTTGGCTAGCGGGACGTACAATGAGCAGTTCTTC.

The rearrangement joins TRBV9 to TRBJ2-7; the D gene is possibly TRBD2 (6 bases). CDR3 size: 16 residues. Germline CDR1 reads SGDLS; CDR2 reads YYNGEE. Deletions cut 3 bases from V and 2 bases from J, with 18 bases between. The CDR3 spells CASSGHTSGPAYEQYF. The CDR3 DNA sequence: TGTGCCAGCAGCGGTCACACGAGCGGGCCGGCCTACGAGCAGTACTTC.

J is TRBJ1-2 and V is TRBV7-9; the match to TRBD1 covers 9 bases. Looked up from germline, CDR1 is SEHNR and CDR2 is FQNEAQ (reference sequence). CDR3 size: 17 residues. V lost 5 bases and J lost 5; bases outside the gene matches: 15. This CDR3 is CASSGDRAPMEEYGYTF. CDR3 sequence (DNA): TGTGCCAGCAGCGGGGACAGGGCCCCCATGGAAGAGTATGGCTACACCTTC. Using reference TRBV7-9 and TRBJ1-2 for the parts outside the CDR3, the full variable domain is DTGVSQNPRHKITKRGQNVTFRCDPISEHNRLYWYRQTLGQGPEFLTYFQNEAQLEKSRLLSDRFSAERPKGSFSTLEIQRTEQGDSAMYLCASSGDRAPMEEYGYTFGSGTRLTVV.

The chain combines TRBV29-1 with TRBJ2-3; D perhaps matches TRBD2 (5 bases). CDR1 is SQVTM and CDR2 is ANQGSEA in the germline V gene. Trimming removed 1 base at V and 2 bases at J, with 7 bases between. This CDR3 is 13 amino acids long. CDR3 sequence: CSVEGRHTDTQYF. In nucleotides, the CDR3 is TGCAGCGTTGAAGGGAGGCACACAGATACGCAGTATTTT.

J is TRBJ1-1 and V is TRBV5-4; a weak D match, TRBD1 (6 bases). Trimming removed 2 bases at V and 5 bases at J, with 16 bases between. The germline V gene has CDR1 SGHNT and CDR2 YYREEE (reference sequence). This CDR3 contains 15 residues. DNA of the CDR3: TGTGCCAGCAGCTTCCCAACCCCCCAGGGGACTGAAGCTTTCTTT. Protein sequence: CASSFPTPQGTEAFF.

This clone occurred once. The chain uses TRBV14 and TRBJ1-3; D unclear. The germline CDR1 and CDR2 sequences are SGHDN and FVKESK. This CDR3 has 14 amino acids. Trimming shortened V by 4 bases and J by 1 base, and 8 bases separated the two germline ends. For the CDR3, the DNA is TGTGCCAGCAGCCGGCACGGGTCTGGAAACACCATATATTTT. It translates to CASSRHGSGNTIYF.

The CDR3 loop reads CASSFIPTSGDLYEQYF. As DNA, the CDR3 is TGTGCCAGCAGCTTTATTCCGACTAGCGGGGACCTCTACGAGCAGTACTTC. The genes are TRBV11-2 and TRBJ2-5, with 11 nucleotides matching TRBD2. Gene TRBJ2-7 matches the end of the DNA better, so the J call may be wrong. Germline loops: CDR1 SGHAT, CDR2 FQNNGV. The CDR3 covers 17 residues.

The chain couples TRBV10-3 to TRBJ2-7, with 13 nucleotides matching TRBD2. The CDR3 has 17 residues. The trim removed 8 bases at V and 2 bases at J, leaving 12 bases unmatched. Looked up from germline, CDR1 is ENHRY and CDR2 is SYGVKD. CDR3 amino acids: CAISKTSGRPNTYEQYF. The CDR3 coding sequence is TGTGCCATCTCAAAGACTAGCGGGAGGCCAAATACCTACGAGCAGTACTTC.

The CDR3 loop reads CASSPDSPNQPQHF. The CDR3 DNA follows: TGTGCCAGCTCACCCGACAGCCCCAATCAGCCCCAGCATTTT. The V call is TRBV18, the J call TRBJ1-5, with D possibly TRBD1 on 5 matching bases. Germline V gene sequence: CDR1 KGHSH, CDR2 LQKENI. CDR3 length: 14 residues. V was shortened by 3 bases and J by 3 bases, with 9 bases between the two germline ends.

Here the CDR3 reads CAISEYRDYNEQFF. CDR3 DNA sequence: TGTGCCATCAGTGAATACCGGGACTACAATGAGCAGTTCTTC. J is TRBJ2-1 and V is TRBV10-3; possible D gene TRBD2, 5 bases. There are 14 residues in the CDR3. CDR1 is ENHRY, CDR2 SYGVKD, per germline. V was trimmed by 3 bases and J by 3 bases, leaving 9 bases between them.